Listed below are T cell receptor beta chains from one sample, sequenced in a study of cytomegalovirus exposure and HLA in healthy donors. The repertoire was sequenced with immunoSEQ multiplex PCR; TCRdb's copy has only in-frame clones and lacks some. The sample holds more than 100,000 clones; around 66% are singletons and the top ten take about 3.5%. The specimen was PBMCs. The receptors come from a woman aged 45-59 years in good health and CMV-seronegative. Each CDR3 is given with its conserved first and last residue. D genes are given only for firm matches. The size field is filled for only some rows; it gives once, few, many or a size class.

abundance: .; v_gene: TRBV15; d_gene: .; j_gene: TRBJ2-3; CDR3aa: CATSRVNRDTQYF; CDR3nt: TGTGCCACCAGCAGAGTAAACAGAGATACGCAGTATTTT
abundance: .; v_gene: TRBV5-1; d_gene: TRBD1; j_gene: TRBJ1-2; CDR3aa: CASRTGSGNYGYTF; CDR3nt: TGCGCCAGTCGGACAGGGTCTGGGAACTATGGCTACACCTTC
abundance: .; v_gene: TRBV20-1; d_gene: .; j_gene: TRBJ2-5; CDR3aa: CSASPLGTQYF; CDR3nt: TGCAGTGCTAGTCCCCTCGGGACCCAGTACTTC
abundance: .; v_gene: TRBV10-2; d_gene: .; j_gene: TRBJ2-2; CDR3aa: CASSPTVNTGELFF; CDR3nt: TGCGCCAGCAGTCCGACAGTGAACACCGGGGAGCTGTTTTTT
abundance: few; v_gene: TRBV5-1; d_gene: TRBD2; j_gene: TRBJ2-3; CDR3aa: CASSSGRASGRAEADTQYF; CDR3nt: TGCGCCAGCAGCTCTGGGAGGGCTAGCGGGAGGGCCGAGGCAGATACGCAGTATTTT
abundance: few; v_gene: TRBV5-1; d_gene: .; j_gene: TRBJ1-3; CDR3aa: CASSLVSLRGSGNTIYF; CDR3nt: TGCGCCAGCAGCTTGGTCTCCCTACGGGGCTCTGGAAACACCATATATTTT
abundance: .; v_gene: TRBV27; d_gene: TRBD1; j_gene: TRBJ2-7; CDR3aa: CASSKLSGTGSYEQYF; CDR3nt: TGTGCCAGCAGTAAGCTATCCGGGACAGGGAGCTACGAGCAGTACTTC
abundance: few; v_gene: TRBV5-8; d_gene: TRBD2; j_gene: TRBJ2-3; CDR3aa: CASRTGTSGITDTQYF; CDR3nt: TGTGCCAGCAGAACCGGGACTAGCGGGATCACAGATACGCAGTATTTT
abundance: .; v_gene: TRBV9; d_gene: .; j_gene: TRBJ2-3; CDR3aa: CASSTMGPSTDTQYF; CDR3nt: TGTGCCAGCAGCACGATGGGGCCTAGCACAGATACGCAGTATTTT
abundance: .; v_gene: TRBV14; d_gene: TRBD2; j_gene: TRBJ2-7; CDR3aa: CASSQILSGREVSEQYF; CDR3nt: TGTGCCAGCAGCCAAATATTATCGGGGCGGGAGGTTAGCGAGCAGTACTTC
abundance: .; v_gene: TRBV6-6; d_gene: .; j_gene: TRBJ2-3; CDR3aa: CASSYIRSTDTQYF; CDR3nt: TGTGCCAGCAGTTACATCAGGAGCACAGATACGCAGTATTTT
abundance: .; v_gene: TRBV10-3; d_gene: .; j_gene: TRBJ2-1; CDR3aa: CAISEVLAKFTYNEQFF; CDR3nt: TGTGCCATCAGTGAAGTGCTAGCGAAATTTACTTACAATGAGCAGTTCTTC
abundance: .; v_gene: TRBV28; d_gene: TRBD1; j_gene: TRBJ2-1; CDR3aa: CASSLKQGRQFF; CDR3nt: TGTGCCAGCAGTTTGAAACAGGGGAGGCAGTTCTTC
abundance: .; v_gene: TRBV30; d_gene: .; j_gene: TRBJ2-1; CDR3aa: CAWSYVTSSYNEQFF; CDR3nt: TGTGCCTGGAGTTACGTAACTAGCTCCTACAATGAGCAGTTCTTC
abundance: .; v_gene: TRBV19; d_gene: .; j_gene: TRBJ1-1; CDR3aa: CASSMQTGSIYTEAFF; CDR3nt: TGTGCCAGTAGTATGCAAACAGGGTCCATCTACACTGAAGCTTTCTTT
abundance: .; v_gene: TRBV5-1; d_gene: .; j_gene: TRBJ2-3; CDR3aa: CASSLVGRTGDTQYF; CDR3nt: TGCGCCAGCAGCTTGGTCGGTAGAACGGGAGATACGCAGTATTTT
abundance: .; v_gene: TRBV27; d_gene: .; j_gene: TRBJ2-6; CDR3aa: CASSSISGANVLTF; CDR3nt: TGTGCCAGCAGTAGCATCTCTGGGGCCAACGTCCTGACTTTC
abundance: .; v_gene: TRBV5-1; d_gene: TRBD1; j_gene: TRBJ2-7; CDR3aa: CASSPTGAYEQYF; CDR3nt: TGCGCCAGCAGCCCCACAGGGGCCTACGAGCAGTACTTC
abundance: .; v_gene: TRBV18; d_gene: .; j_gene: TRBJ1-5; CDR3aa: CASSRPGGNQPQHF; CDR3nt: TGTGCCAGCTCACGACCCGGGGGCAATCAGCCCCAGCATTTT
abundance: .; v_gene: TRBV29-1; d_gene: TRBD2; j_gene: TRBJ2-1; CDR3aa: CSVTVLAGERKFF; CDR3nt: TGCAGCGTTACCGTTTTAGCGGGAGAGAGAAAGTTCTTC
abundance: .; v_gene: TRBV5-5; d_gene: TRBD1; j_gene: TRBJ1-1; CDR3aa: CASSLAGTGTEAFF; CDR3nt: TGTGCCAGCAGCTTGGCAGGGACAGGCACTGAAGCTTTCTTT
abundance: .; v_gene: TRBV7-9; d_gene: .; j_gene: TRBJ1-4; CDR3aa: CASSSETGRVVEKLFF; CDR3nt: TGTGCCAGCAGCTCCGAAACAGGGAGGGTAGTCGAAAAACTGTTTTTT
abundance: .; v_gene: TRBV5-6; d_gene: TRBD2; j_gene: TRBJ2-3; CDR3aa: CASSFRTSVGDTQYF; CDR3nt: TGTGCCAGCAGCTTTAGGACTAGCGTTGGAGATACGCAGTATTTT